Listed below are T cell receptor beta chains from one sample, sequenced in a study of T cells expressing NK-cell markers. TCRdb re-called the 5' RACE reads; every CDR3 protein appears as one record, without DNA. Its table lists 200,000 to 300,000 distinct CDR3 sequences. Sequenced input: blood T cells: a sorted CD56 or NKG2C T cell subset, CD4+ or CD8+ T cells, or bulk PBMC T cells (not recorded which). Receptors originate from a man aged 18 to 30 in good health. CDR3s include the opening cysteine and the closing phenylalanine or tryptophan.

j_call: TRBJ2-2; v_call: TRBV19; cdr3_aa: CASGYPGLAGGQNTGELFF
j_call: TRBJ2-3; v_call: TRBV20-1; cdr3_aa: CSAILGTSGRLNTQYF
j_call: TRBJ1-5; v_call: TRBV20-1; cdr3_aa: CSARTDQPQHF
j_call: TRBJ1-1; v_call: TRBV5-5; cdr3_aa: CASSWGTSNTEAFF
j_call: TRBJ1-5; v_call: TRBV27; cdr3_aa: CASMVRFSNQPQHF
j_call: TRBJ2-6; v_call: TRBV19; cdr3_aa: CASSPDRGHRDSGANVLTF
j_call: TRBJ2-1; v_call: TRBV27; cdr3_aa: CASSLFRGRGLNEQFF
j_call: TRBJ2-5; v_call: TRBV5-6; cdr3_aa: CASSLYRGKQETQYF
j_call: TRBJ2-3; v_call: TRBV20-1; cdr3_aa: CSATVGGPIGTDTQYF
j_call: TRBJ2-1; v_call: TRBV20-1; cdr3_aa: CSVATSPDGEQFF
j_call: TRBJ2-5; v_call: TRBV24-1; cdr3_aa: CATSDLPSSGSPFQETQYF
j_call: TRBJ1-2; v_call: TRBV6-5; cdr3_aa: CASSYSIVQQAKYGYTF
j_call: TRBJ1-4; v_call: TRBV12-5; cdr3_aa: CASQLTATNEKLFF
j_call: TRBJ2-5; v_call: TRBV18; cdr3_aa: CASSPLGGATPKETQYF
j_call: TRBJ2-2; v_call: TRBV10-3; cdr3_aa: CAISTGTVETGELFF
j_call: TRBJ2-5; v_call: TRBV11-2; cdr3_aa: CASSLDSGGGETQYF
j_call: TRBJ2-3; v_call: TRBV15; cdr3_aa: CATSRDDYTDTQYF
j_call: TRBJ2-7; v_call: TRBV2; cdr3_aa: CASSSMAYEQYF
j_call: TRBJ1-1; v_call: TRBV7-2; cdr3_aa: CASSLISWDRTEAFF
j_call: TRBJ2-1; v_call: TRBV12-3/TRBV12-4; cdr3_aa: CASSLVGGAYNEQFF
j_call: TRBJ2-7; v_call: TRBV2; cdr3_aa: CASSDGRLYEQYF
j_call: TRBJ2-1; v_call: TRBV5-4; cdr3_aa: CASSAEHRGEQFF
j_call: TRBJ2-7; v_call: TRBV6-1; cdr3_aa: CASSARGYEQYF
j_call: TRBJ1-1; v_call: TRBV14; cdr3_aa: CASSQRTGAITEAFF
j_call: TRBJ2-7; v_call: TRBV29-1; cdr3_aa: CSVQSGKSSYEQYF
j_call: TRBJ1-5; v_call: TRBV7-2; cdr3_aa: CASSLAADPNQPQHF
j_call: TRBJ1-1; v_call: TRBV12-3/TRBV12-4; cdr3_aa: CATGRVTEAFF
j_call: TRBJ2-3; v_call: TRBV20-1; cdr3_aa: CSAPRLAGDESTDTQYF
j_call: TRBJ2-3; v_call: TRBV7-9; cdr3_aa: CASSQGGLAADTQYF
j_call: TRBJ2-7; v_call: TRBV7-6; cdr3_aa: CASSLEVAGGISSYEQYF
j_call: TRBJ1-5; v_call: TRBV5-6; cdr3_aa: CASSRKGWDQPQHF
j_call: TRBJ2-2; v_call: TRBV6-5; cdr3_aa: CASSYSIGVRELFF
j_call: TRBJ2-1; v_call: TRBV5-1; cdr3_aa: CASSDTSGASNEQFF
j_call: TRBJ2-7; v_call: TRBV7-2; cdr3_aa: CASSPGTGGSYEQYF
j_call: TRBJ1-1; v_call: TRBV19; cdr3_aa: CASRGTRGTDMNTEAFF
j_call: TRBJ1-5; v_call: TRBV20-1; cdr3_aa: CSADTGTVNQPQHF
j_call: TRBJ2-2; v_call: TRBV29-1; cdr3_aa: CSVGGGQGGGELFF
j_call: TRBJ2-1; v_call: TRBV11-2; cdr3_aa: CASSLRLDGYNEQFF
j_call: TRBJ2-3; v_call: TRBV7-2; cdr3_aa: CASSLGDRGYTDTQYF
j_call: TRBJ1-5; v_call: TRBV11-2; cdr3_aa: CASSFGGTGSQPQHF
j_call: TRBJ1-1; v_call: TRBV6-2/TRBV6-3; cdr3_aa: CASRRRDRGGTEAFF
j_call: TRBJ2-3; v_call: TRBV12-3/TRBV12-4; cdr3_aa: CASTKAGGPIDTQYF
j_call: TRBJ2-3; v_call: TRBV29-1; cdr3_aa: CSVLGGRDTDTQYF
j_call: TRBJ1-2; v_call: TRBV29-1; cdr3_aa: CSSGATNYGYTF
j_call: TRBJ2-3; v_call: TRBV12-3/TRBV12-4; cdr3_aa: CASSFGGLDTQYF
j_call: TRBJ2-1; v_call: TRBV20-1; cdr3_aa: CSARGRDPAYNEQFF
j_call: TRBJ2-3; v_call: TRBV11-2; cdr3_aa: CASSLTGVVPDTQYF
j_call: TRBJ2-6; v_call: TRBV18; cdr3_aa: CASSSTGSGANVLTF
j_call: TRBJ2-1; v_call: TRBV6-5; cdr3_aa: CASSSMLPLSEQFF
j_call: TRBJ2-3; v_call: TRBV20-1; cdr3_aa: CSARLAGVSNTQYF
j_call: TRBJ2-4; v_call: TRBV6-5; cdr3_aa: CASSYDSLSLGDIQYF